The rows below give T cell receptor beta chains drawn from one sample of a study of control samples from healthy donors and cancer patients. Some clones are missing from TCRdb's copy, which holds only in-frame ones; the method was immunoSEQ multiplex PCR. Counted here are 60,000 to 75,000 clones, 83% occurring once; the ten biggest clones make up roughly 14%. The sequenced material came from blood. These receptor sequences come from a man aged 55 to 70 in good health. Each CDR3 is given with its conserved first and last residue. The D gene is left open where the match is weak. Part of the rows lack a size; the others show once, few, many or a class for expanded clones.

d_gene	abundance	v_gene	j_gene	CDR3nt	CDR3aa
TRBD2	NA	TRBV7-9	TRBJ2-1	TGTGCCAGCAGCTTGGGCCTAGGGAGCGGGAGGTCCAATGAGCAGTTCTTC	CASSLGLGSGRSNEQFF
NA	once	TRBV7-2	TRBJ2-2	TGTGCCAGCTCCTTCGGCCCCTCAGGGGAGCTGTTTTTT	CASSFGPSGELFF
NA	NA	TRBV7-2	TRBJ2-5	TGTGCCAGCAGCCCCAGCTATACCCAAGAGACCCAGTACTTC	CASSPSYTQETQYF
NA	NA	TRBV11-2	TRBJ2-6	TGTGCCAGCAGTCATCACGTCCTGACTTTC	CASSHHVLTF
NA	NA	TRBV6-5	TRBJ1-4	TGTGCCAGCAGGGTGAAATTAGAAAAACTGTTTTTT	CASRVKLEKLFF
TRBD2	NA	TRBV3-1/TRBV3-2	TRBJ2-1	TGTGCCAGCACCTTGACTAGCGGGAGAACGGCACCTGAGCAGTTCTTC	CASTLTSGRTAPEQFF
NA	NA	TRBV6-6	TRBJ1-5	TGTGCCAGCAGTTACGGCGGTCGCAATCAGCCCCAGCATTTT	CASSYGGRNQPQHF
NA	NA	TRBV28	TRBJ2-5	TGTGCCAGCACTGACAGGGAGACCCAGTACTTC	CASTDRETQYF
NA	few	TRBV11-2	TRBJ2-3	TGTGCCAGCAGCTTTGGCGACGGGCGGGATACGCAGTATTTT	CASSFGDGRDTQYF
TRBD2	NA	TRBV27	TRBJ2-1	TGTGCCAGCAGGGTACGAGCGGGAGTATCAAATGAGCAGTTCTTC	CASRVRAGVSNEQFF
TRBD2	NA	TRBV29-1	TRBJ2-1	TGCAGCGCCTTGACTAGCGGGAGATACAATGAGCAGTTCTTC	CSALTSGRYNEQFF
NA	NA	TRBV24-1	TRBJ1-5	TGTGCCACCAGTGATGCCGGGAGCCGGCCCAATCAGCCCCAGCATTTT	CATSDAGSRPNQPQHF
NA	few	TRBV2	TRBJ2-7	TGTGCCAGCAACCGGGACAAGGACTACGAGCAGTACTTC	CASNRDKDYEQYF
NA	NA	TRBV7-4	TRBJ2-4	TGTGCCAGCAGCCTACCGATTACGGGACACCATAAAATAGCCAAAAACATTCAGTACTTC	CASSLPITGHHKIAKNIQYF
NA	few	TRBV28	TRBJ1-4	TGTGCCAGCAGTTTACAGTGGAATGAAAAACTGTTTTTT	CASSLQWNEKLFF